This TCR beta chain was documented in a study of blood T cell repertoires in COVID-19. CDR3 length: 13 residues. V lost 2 bases to trimming and J lost 3 bases, with 7 bases between them. From germline, CDR1 is LGHDT and CDR2 YNNKEL (reference sequence). Repertoires were generated with immunoSEQ multiplex PCR, while TCRdb's copy carries only in-frame clones and drops some. The sample holds about 270,000 clones; roughly nine tenths are singletons and the top ten take roughly 12%. This chain uses TRBV3-1 (or the pseudogene TRBV3-2) with TRBJ1-1; D is unclear. The sequenced sample was peripheral blood. This receptor was obtained from a woman in her twenties or thirties with COVID-19, enrolled during active disease. For the CDR3, the DNA is TGTGCCAGCAGCCAAACAGCCTACACTGAAGCTTTCTTT. Its protein is CASSQTAYTEAFF.